The present T cell receptor beta chain was sequenced within a study of shared T cell receptors in the human thymus. CDR1 and CDR2 (germline): SEHNR, FQNEAQ (reference sequence). The CDR3 loop spans 18 amino acids. V lost 6 bases, J lost 0 bases, and 23 bases lay in between. The table came from immunoSEQ multiplex PCR; TCRdb's copy has only in-frame clones and leaves some out. The sample has approximately 68,000 clones, over 90% seen once. The sequence was obtained from a human donor. The chain links TRBV7-9 to TRBJ1-1; no firm D call. Sequences were obtained from thymocytes. CDR3 protein: CASRDPRLPGGMNTEAFF. The CDR3, as DNA: TGTGCCAGCAGAGACCCCAGGCTCCCTGGTGGCATGAACACTGAAGCTTTCTTT.